The 18 T cell receptor beta chains below all came from one sample that was sequenced in a study of blood T cells in healthy people across ages. A second PCR of 7 to 11 cycles used a sample-barcoded 5' primer and a J-beta primer mix. TCRdb processed the 5' RACE reads anew with MiXCR; each CDR3 protein has one entry. The sample consists of 1 million to 1.2 million distinct CDR3 sequences, about two fifths of them appearing once. The specimen was blood. The source of these receptors is a man aged 18 to 29 in good health.

This sequence joins TRBV4-3 and TRBJ2-7, with TRBD1 matching over 9 bases. CDR1 LGHNA and CDR2 YSLEER come from the germline V gene. The ends lost 0 bases at V and 5 bases at J; junction bases unmatched: 8. This CDR3 is built from 16 residues. CDR3 loop: CASSQDLGQGDNEQYF. CDR3 in DNA: TGCGCCAGCAGCCAAGATTTGGGACAGGGTGATAACGAGCAGTACTTC.

This clonotype was observed a handful of times. The chain links TRBV3-1 to TRBJ1-2; D possibly corresponds to TRBD1 (6 bases). The V gene lost 1 base and the J gene lost 0 bases, with 18 bases spanning the gap. The CDR3 runs to 18 residues. Germline lookup yields CDR1 LGHDT and CDR2 YNNKEL (reference sequence). This chain's CDR3 is CASSQGTDRLHSNYGYTF. The CDR3, as DNA: TGTGCCAGCAGCCAAGGGACGGACAGACTACATTCTAACTATGGCTACACCTTC.

The chain employs TRBV27 and TRBJ2-1; D ambiguous. Germline V CDR1 and CDR2: MNHEY, SMNVEV (reference sequence). Trimming left V 5 bases short and J 8 bases short, with 13 bases between. The CDR3 covers 13 residues. In DNA, the CDR3 is TGTGCCAGCAGTGTATTGAATAGTGATGAGCAGTTCTTC. Encoded protein: CASSVLNSDEQFF.

Remarks on this clonotype: With a much larger clone just one base away, this may be a read error. This chain links TRBV28 with TRBJ2-5; TRBD2 might be the D (5 bases). With the DNA end fitting TRBJ2-7 better, the J assignment may be wrong. From germline, CDR1 is MDHEN and CDR2 SYDVKM. The CDR3 spans 13 residues. CDR3 loop: CATTSPGLGEQYF. Here the CDR3 DNA reads TGTGCTACCACCTCTCCGGGATTGGGCGAGCAGTACTTC.

The rearrangement links TRBV6-6 to TRBJ2-1; D remains unclear. The CDR3 spans 16 residues. V shed 0 bases and J shed 2 bases, with 11 bases lying between them. Germline lookup yields CDR1 MNHNY and CDR2 SVGAGI (reference sequence). CDR3 sequence: CASSYSTRWAYNEQFF. CDR3 sequence (DNA): TGTGCCAGCAGTTACTCGACCCGGTGGGCCTACAATGAGCAGTTCTTC.

CDR3 region: CASSSRGNANNEQYF. CDR3 sequence (DNA): TGCGCCAGCAGCTCCAGGGGGAACGCGAACAATGAGCAGTACTTC. The chain employs TRBV5-1 and TRBJ2-1; the match to TRBD1 covers 7 bases. TRBJ2-7 matches the DNA end more closely, so the J call is doubtful. CDR1 and CDR2 from the germline V gene are SGHRS and YFSETQ. CDR3 length: 15 residues.

This clonotype was observed a handful of times. The chain recombines TRBV10-3 with TRBJ2-3; unclear D gene. The germline V gene has CDR1 ENHRY and CDR2 SYGVKD. This CDR3 has 14 residues. The V end was cut by 4 bases, the J end by 3 bases, with 11 bases between. CDR3: CAISGRSGTDTQYF. CDR3 nucleotide sequence: TGTGCCATCAGTGGCAGATCGGGTACAGATACGCAGTATTTT.

This clonotype came up a few times. The chain employs TRBV15 and TRBJ1-2; D unclear. CDR1 and CDR2 from the germline V gene are LNHNV and YYDKDF (reference sequence). V shed 4 bases and J shed 5 bases, with 11 bases lying between them. The length of the CDR3 is 13 residues. CDR3 sequence reads: CATSKNSLYGYTF. CDR3 bases: TGTGCCACCAGCAAAAACAGTCTATATGGCTACACCTTC.

This clonotype occurred a few times. This chain connects TRBV6-6 to TRBJ2-3, with 12 bases identical to TRBD1. CDR1 is MNHNY, CDR2 SVGAGI, per germline (reference sequence). V lost 7 bases to trimming and J lost 7 bases; unmatched junction nucleotides: 15. The CDR3 has 17 residues. The CDR3 loop is CASTTHSGTGGANTQYF. The CDR3 nucleotides read TGTGCCAGCACCACACACTCCGGGACAGGGGGCGCTAATACGCAGTATTTT.

The chain is built from TRBV4-3 and TRBJ1-1; 7 positions match TRBD1. Germline trimming cut 2 bases from V and 5 bases from J; bases unmatched to any gene: 8. In germline, CDR1 is LGHNA, CDR2 YSLEER. The CDR3 contains 15 residues. CDR3 in amino acids: CASSQQTGRGTEAFF. The DNA for the CDR3 is TGCGCCAGCAGCCAACAGACAGGGCGAGGGACTGAAGCTTTCTTT.

This clonotype has only a few counts. The chain employs TRBV7-8 and TRBJ1-4; D is unresolved. CDR1 and CDR2 (germline): SGHVS, FQNEAQ. The germline V and J ends were trimmed by 4 bases and 7 bases, with 13 bases remaining between them. CDR3 size: 14 residues. The chain's CDR3 is CASSSDPGSEKLFF. The CDR3 nucleotides read TGTGCCAGCAGCTCGGACCCGGGGAGTGAAAAACTGTTTTTT.

The chain combines TRBV5-6 with TRBJ2-1; 10 bases are shared with TRBD2. CDR1 SGHDT and CDR2 YYEEEE come from the germline V gene. V shed 4 bases, J shed 11 bases, and the junction held 12 bases outside the gene matches. The CDR3 runs to 15 residues. The CDR3: CASSIMTSGPGQQFF. As DNA, the CDR3 is TGTGCCAGCAGCATAATGACTAGCGGGCCCGGGCAGCAGTTCTTC. Supplemented by reference TRBV5-6 and TRBJ2-1, the full variable domain reads DAGVTQSPTHLIKTRGQQVTLRCSPKSGHDTVSWYQQALGQGPQFIFQYYEEEERQRGNFPDRFSGHQFPNYSSELNVNALLLGDSALYLCASSIMTSGPGQQFFGPGTRLTVL.

This chain uses TRBV6-1 with TRBJ1-2; the D gene is possibly TRBD1 (5 bases). The CDR3 extends over 15 amino acids. Germline loops: CDR1 MNHNS, CDR2 SASEGT. V was cut by 2 bases and J by 0 bases, with 10 bases left in between. The CDR3 reads CASSELGPTNYGYTF. The CDR3 DNA follows: TGTGCCAGCAGTGAATTGGGACCGACTAACTATGGCTACACCTTC.

This clonotype was found a few times. The CDR3 sequence: CSARWGTQDTQYF. CDR3 nucleotides: TGCAGTGCTAGGTGGGGGACTCAAGATACGCAGTATTTT. The gene calls are TRBV20-1 and TRBJ2-3, with a tentative D call TRBD2 (6 bases). V gave up 3 bases and J gave up 5 bases, with 12 bases separating them. Germline V CDR1 and CDR2: DFQATT, SNEGSKA (reference sequence). The CDR3 has 13 residues.

The genes are TRBV27 and TRBJ1-2; TRBD1 is a possible D gene (5 bases). Looked up from germline, CDR1 is MNHEY and CDR2 is SMNVEV (reference sequence). Trimming removed 3 bases from V and 4 bases from J, with 15 bases in between. The CDR3 is 15 residues long. In DNA form, the CDR3 reads TGTGCCAGCAGTTTCCGGGACGGGAGTAGCTATGGCTACACCTTC. As protein: CASSFRDGSSYGYTF.

The chain carries TRBV3-1 and TRBJ1-1; D might be TRBD1 (6 bases). The CDR3 contains 17 residues. Germline loops: CDR1 LGHDT, CDR2 YNNKEL (reference sequence). V was trimmed by 1 base and J by 4 bases, leaving 19 bases between them. This CDR3 reads CASSQGPTRGTGTEAFF. In DNA, the CDR3 is TGTGCCAGCAGCCAAGGTCCCACAAGGGGGACGGGCACTGAAGCTTTCTTT.

Regarding this clonotype: A clone one base away is much larger, so this may be a read error. The chain has TRBV20-1 and TRBJ1-1; D not resolved. Germline CDR1 DFQATT, CDR2 SNEGSKA (reference sequence). This CDR3 has 11 residues. The CDR3 loop is CSARGNTEVFF. CDR3 nucleotides: TGCAGTGCTAGAGGGAACACTGAAGTTTTCTTT.

V is TRBV9 and J is TRBJ2-1, with 9 bases that match TRBD1. Germline V gene sequence: CDR1 SGDLS, CDR2 YYNGEE. The CDR3 runs 14 residues. J was trimmed by 7 bases and V by 4 bases; bases with no gene match: 6. CDR3 protein: CASSIGQGRNEQFF. The CDR3 DNA sequence: TGTGCCAGCAGCATCGGACAGGGGCGAAATGAGCAGTTCTTC.